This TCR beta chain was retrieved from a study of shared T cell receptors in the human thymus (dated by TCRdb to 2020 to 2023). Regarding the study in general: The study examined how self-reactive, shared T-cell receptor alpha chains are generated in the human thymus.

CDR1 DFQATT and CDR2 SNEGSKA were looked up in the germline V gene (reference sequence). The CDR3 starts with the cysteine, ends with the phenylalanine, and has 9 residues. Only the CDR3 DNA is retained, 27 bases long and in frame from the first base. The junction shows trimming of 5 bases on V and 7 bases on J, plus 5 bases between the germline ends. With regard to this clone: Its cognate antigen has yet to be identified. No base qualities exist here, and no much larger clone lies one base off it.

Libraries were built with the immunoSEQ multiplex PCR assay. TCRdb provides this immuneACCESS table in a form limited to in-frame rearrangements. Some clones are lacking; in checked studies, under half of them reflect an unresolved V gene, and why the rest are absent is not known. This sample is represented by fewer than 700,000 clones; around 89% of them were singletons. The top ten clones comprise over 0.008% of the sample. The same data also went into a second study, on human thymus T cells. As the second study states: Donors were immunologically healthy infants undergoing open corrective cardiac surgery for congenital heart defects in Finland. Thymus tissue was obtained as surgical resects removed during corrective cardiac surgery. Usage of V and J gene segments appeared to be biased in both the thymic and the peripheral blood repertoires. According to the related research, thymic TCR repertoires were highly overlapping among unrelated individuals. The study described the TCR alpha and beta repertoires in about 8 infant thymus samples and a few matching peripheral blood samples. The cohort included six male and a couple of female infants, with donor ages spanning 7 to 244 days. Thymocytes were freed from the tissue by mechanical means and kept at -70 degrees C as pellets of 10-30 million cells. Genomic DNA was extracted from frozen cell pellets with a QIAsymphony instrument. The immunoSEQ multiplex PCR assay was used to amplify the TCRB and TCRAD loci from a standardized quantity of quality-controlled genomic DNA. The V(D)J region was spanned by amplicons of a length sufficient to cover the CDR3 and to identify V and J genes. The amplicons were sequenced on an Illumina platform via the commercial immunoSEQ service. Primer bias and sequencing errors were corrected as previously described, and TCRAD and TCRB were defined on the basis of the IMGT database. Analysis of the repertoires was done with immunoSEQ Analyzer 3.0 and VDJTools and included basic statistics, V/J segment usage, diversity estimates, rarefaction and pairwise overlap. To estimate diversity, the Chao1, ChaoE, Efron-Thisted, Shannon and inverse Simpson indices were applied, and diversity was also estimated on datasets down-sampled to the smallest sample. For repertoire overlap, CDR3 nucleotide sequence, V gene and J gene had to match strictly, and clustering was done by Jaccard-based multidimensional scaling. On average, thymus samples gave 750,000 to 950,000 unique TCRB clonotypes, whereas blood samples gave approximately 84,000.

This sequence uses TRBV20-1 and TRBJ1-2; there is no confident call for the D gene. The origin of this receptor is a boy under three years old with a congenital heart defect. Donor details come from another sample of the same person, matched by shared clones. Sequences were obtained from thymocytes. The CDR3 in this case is CSAPFGYTF. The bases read TGCAGTGCTCCCTTTGGCTACACCTTC.